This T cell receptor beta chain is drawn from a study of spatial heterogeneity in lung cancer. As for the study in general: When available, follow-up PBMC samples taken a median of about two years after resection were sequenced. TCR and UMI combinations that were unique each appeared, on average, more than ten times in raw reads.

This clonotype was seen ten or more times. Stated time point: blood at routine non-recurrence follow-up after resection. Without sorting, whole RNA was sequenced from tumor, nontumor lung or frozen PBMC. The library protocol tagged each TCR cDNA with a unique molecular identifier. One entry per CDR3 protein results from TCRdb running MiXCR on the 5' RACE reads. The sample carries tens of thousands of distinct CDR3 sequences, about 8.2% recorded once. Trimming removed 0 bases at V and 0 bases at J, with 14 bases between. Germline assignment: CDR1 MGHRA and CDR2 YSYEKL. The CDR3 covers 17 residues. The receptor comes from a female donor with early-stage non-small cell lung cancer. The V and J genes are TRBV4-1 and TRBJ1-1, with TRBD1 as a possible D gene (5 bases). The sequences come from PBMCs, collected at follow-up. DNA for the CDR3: TGCGCCAGCAGCCAAGACTTAGGACAACTAATGAACACTGAAGCTTTCTTT. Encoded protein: CASSQDLGQLMNTEAFF.